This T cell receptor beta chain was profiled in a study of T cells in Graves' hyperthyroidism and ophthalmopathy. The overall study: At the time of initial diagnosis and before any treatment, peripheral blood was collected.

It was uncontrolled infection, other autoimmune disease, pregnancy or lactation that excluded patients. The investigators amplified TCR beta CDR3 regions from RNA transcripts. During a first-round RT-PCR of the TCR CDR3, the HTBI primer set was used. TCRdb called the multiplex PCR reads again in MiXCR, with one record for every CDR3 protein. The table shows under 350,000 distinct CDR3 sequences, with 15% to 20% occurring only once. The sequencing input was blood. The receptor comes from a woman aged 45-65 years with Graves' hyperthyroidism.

CDR3 sequence reads: CSAPDRGDEQYF. The CDR3 DNA follows: TGCAGTGCTCCGGACAGGGGCGACGAGCAGTACTTC. The chain has TRBV20-1 and TRBJ2-7; the match to TRBD1 covers 9 bases. The V gene's germline CDR1 is DFQATT and CDR2 SNEGSKA (reference sequence). This CDR3 has 12 amino acids. Germline trimming cut 5 bases from V and 5 bases from J; bases unmatched to any gene: 4.